The source of this T cell receptor beta chain is a study of blood T cell repertoires in COVID-19. V dropped 3 bases and J dropped 2 bases, with 13 bases sitting between them. Germline V gene lookup returns CDR1 SGHDT and CDR2 YYEEEE. The CDR3 runs 15 residues. The assay was immunoSEQ multiplex PCR, and TCRdb's table has in-frame clones only and misses some. The sample comprises 210,000 or so clones, about 90% of which are singletons, and 2.7% rests with the top ten. The source material was peripheral blood. This receptor was taken from a man aged 30-40 years with COVID-19, enrolled during active disease. The chain employs TRBV5-6 and TRBJ2-3, with TRBD2 as a possible D gene (6 bases). Here the CDR3 reads CASSSVREPTDTQYF. CDR3 nucleotides: TGTGCCAGCAGCTCGGTCCGGGAGCCCACAGATACGCAGTATTTT.